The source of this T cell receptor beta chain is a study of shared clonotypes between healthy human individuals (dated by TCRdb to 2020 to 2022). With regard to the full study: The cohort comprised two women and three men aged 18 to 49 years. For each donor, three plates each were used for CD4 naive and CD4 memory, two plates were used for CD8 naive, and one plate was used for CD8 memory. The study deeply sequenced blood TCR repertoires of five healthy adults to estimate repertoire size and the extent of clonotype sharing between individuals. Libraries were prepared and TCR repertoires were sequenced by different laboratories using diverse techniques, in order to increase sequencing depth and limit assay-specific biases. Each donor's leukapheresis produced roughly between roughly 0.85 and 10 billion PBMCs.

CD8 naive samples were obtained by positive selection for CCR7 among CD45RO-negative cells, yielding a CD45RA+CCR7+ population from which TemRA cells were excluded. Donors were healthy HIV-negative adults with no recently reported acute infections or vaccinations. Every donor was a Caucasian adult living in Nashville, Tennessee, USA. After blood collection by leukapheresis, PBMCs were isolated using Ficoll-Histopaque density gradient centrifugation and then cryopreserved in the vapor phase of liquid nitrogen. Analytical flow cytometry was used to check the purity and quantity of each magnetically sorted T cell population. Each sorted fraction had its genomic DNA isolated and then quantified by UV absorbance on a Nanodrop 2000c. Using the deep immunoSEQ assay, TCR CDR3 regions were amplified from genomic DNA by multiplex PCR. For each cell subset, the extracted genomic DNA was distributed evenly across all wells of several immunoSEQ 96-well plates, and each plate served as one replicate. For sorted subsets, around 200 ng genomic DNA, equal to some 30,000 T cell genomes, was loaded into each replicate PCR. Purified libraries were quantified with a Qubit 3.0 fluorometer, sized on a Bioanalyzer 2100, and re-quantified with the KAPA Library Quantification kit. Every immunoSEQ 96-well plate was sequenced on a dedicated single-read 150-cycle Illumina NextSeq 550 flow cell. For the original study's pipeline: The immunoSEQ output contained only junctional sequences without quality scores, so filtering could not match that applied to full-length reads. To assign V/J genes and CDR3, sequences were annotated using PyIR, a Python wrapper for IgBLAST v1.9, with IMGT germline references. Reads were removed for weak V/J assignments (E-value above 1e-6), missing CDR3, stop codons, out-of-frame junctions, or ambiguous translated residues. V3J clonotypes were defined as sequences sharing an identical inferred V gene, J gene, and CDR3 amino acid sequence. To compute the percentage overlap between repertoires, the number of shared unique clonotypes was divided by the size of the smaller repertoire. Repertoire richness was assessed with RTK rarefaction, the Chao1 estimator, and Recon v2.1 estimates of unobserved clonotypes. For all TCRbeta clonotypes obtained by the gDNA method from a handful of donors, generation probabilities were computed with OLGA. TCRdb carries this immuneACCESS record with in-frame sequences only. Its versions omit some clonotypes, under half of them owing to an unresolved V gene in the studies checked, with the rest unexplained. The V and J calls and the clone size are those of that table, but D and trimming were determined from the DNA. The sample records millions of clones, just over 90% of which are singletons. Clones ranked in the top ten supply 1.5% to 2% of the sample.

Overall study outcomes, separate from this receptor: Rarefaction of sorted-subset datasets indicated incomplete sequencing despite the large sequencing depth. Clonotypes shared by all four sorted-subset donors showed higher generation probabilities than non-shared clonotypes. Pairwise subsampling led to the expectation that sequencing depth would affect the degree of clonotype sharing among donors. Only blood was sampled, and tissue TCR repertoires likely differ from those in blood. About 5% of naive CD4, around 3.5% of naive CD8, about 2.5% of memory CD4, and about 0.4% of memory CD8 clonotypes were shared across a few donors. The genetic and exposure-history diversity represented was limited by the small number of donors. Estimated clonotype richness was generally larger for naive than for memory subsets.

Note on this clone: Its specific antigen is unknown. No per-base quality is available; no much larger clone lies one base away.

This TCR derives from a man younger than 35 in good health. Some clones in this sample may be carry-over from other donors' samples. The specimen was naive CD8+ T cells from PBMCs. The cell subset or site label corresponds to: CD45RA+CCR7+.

In nucleotide form, the sequence is TGTGCCAGCAGTTCCTACCGGGACAGGGAGGCTGGCTACACCTTC. This is translated as CASSSYRDREAGYTF. The V and J segments used are TRBV27 and TRBJ1-2; 9 central nucleotides agree with TRBD1. The germline V gene (reference sequence) provides CDR1 MNHEY and CDR2 SMNVEV. From cysteine to phenylalanine, the CDR3 is 15 amino acids long. Only the CDR3 DNA stays, 45 bases, in frame from base 1. V lost 4 bases and J lost 7 bases, and the count of bases not matched to a germline gene is 10.